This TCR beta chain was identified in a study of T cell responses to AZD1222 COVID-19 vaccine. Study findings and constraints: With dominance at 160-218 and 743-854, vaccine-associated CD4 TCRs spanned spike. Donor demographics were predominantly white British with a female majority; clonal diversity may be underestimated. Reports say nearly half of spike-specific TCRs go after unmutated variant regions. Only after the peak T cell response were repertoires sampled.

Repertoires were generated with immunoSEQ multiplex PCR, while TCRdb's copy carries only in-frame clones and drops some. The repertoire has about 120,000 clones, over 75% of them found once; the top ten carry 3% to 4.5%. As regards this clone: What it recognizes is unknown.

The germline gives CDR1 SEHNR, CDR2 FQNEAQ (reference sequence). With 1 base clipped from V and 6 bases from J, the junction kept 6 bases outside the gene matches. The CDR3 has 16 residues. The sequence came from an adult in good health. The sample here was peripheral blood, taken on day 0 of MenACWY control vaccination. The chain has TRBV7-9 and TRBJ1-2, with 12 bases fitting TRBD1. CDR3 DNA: TGTGCCAGCAGCTTAGGGGGACAGGGGGCGCAGGATGGCTACACCTTC. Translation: CASSLGGQGAQDGYTF. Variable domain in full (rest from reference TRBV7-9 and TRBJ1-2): DTGVSQNPRHKITKRGQNVTFRCDPISEHNRLYWYRQTLGQGPEFLTYFQNEAQLEKSRLLSDRFSAERPKGSFSTLEIQRTEQGDSAMYLCASSLGGQGAQDGYTFGSGTRLTVV.